The 21 T cell receptor beta chains given below trace back to one sample, sequenced in a study of cytomegalovirus exposure and HLA in healthy donors. It was with 60 Vbeta and 13 Jbeta primers that the PCR ran. Sequenced by immunoSEQ multiplex PCR; TCRdb stores in-frame clones only, minus some. Of 95,000 to 150,000 clones listed, roughly 75% are singletons. Sequenced input: PBMCs. The receptor set was obtained from a woman between 50 and 59 years old in good health and CMV-seronegative.

The chain employs TRBV30 and TRBJ2-1; no reliable D call. Between the trimmed V and J ends, which lost 4 bases and 2 bases, there was a span of 15 bases. From germline, CDR1 is GTSNPN and CDR2 SVGIG (reference sequence). The CDR3 is made up of 15 amino acids. The CDR3 protein is CAWTPTRYTYNEQFF. The CDR3 bases are TGTGCCTGGACCCCAACCAGGTATACCTACAATGAGCAGTTCTTC.

This clone was seen more than once but under ten times. The CDR3 DNA reads as TGTGCCAGCAGCTGGGGGGAGGACCCGTTCTTC. Protein: CASSWGEDPFF. V is TRBV11-2 and J is TRBJ2-1; possibly TRBD2 for D (6 bases). CDR1 is SGHAT and CDR2 is FQNNGV in the germline V gene. This CDR3 spans 11 amino acids. Trimming took off 4 bases at V and 15 bases at J, with 13 bases between the two ends.

The rearrangement links TRBV2 to TRBJ1-5; possible D gene TRBD1, 5 bases. V was trimmed by 4 bases and J by 1 base, leaving 14 bases between them. Germline values: CDR1 SNHLY, CDR2 FYNNEI. The CDR3 contains 16 residues. CDR3 in DNA: TGTGCCAGCAGTGGAGTGTTAGGGGCGAGCAATCAGCCCCAGCATTTT. It codes for CASSGVLGASNQPQHF.

The rearrangement joins TRBV7-2 to TRBJ2-5, with D maybe TRBD1 (5 bases). The CDR3 length is 13 residues. The ends were cut back, 4 bases at V and 5 bases at J, with 11 bases in the middle. Germline values: CDR1 SGHTA, CDR2 FQGNSA. CDR3 nucleotides: TGTGCCAGCAGCTCGCAGGGCCCCGAGACCCAGTACTTC. Amino acid sequence: CASSSQGPETQYF.

This clone has a single count. This chain links TRBV9 with TRBJ2-7; 11 bases align to TRBD2. The CDR3 extends over 16 amino acids. J lost 5 bases, V lost 3 bases, and 10 bases had no gene match. Germline-derived CDR1 and CDR2 are SGDLS and YYNGEE. The CDR3 nucleotides are TGTGCCAGCAGCGAGGAAGCTAGCGGGAGGCCCCACGAGCAGTACTTC. This gives the protein CASSEEASGRPHEQYF.

V is TRBV30 and J is TRBJ1-5; possibly TRBD1 for D (5 bases). This CDR3 region has 13 residues. In germline, CDR1 is GTSNPN, CDR2 SVGIG (reference sequence). V lost 5 bases to trimming and J lost 4 bases, with 12 bases between them. The CDR3 DNA follows: TGTGCCTGGGGCGCGGCAGGGAATCAGCCCCAGCATTTT. Amino acids: CAWGAAGNQPQHF.

This chain links TRBV19 with TRBJ2-1, with 8 bases aligning to TRBD2. The CDR3 totals 14 residues. The germline V gene encodes CDR1 LNHDA and CDR2 SQIVND (reference sequence). Unmatched junction bases numbered 9, after V lost 6 bases and J lost 8 bases. The CDR3 reads CASRGTRVGDEQFF. For the CDR3, the DNA is TGTGCCAGTAGGGGGACTAGAGTCGGCGATGAGCAGTTCTTC.

The rearrangement links TRBV2 to TRBJ2-3, with 10 bases identical to TRBD1. Germline loops: CDR1 SNHLY, CDR2 FYNNEI. Trimming at V came to 6 bases and at J to 2 bases, leaving 5 bases not matched to a gene. The CDR3 is made up of 15 amino acids. Here the CDR3 DNA reads TGTGCCAGCAGATTGGACAGGGGGATCACAGATACGCAGTATTTT. Its protein is CASRLDRGITDTQYF.

The rearrangement links TRBV28 to TRBJ2-7, with 13 positions matching TRBD2. The CDR3 consists of 14 residues. Per the germline V gene, CDR1 is MDHEN and CDR2 is SYDVKM. Germline trimming cut 10 bases from V and 0 bases from J; bases unmatched to any gene: 3. The CDR3: CATGTSGTSYEQYF. The CDR3 region has the DNA TGTGCCACCGGGACTAGCGGGACCTCCTACGAGCAGTACTTC.

The chain recombines TRBV27 with TRBJ2-2; 7 bases map to TRBD2. V lost 2 bases and J lost 5; bases outside the gene matches: 2. Germline V CDR1 and CDR2: MNHEY, SMNVEV (reference sequence). The CDR3 runs to 14 residues. The CDR3 reads CASSLGGETGELFF. The CDR3 region has the DNA TGTGCCAGCAGTTTAGGGGGGGAGACCGGGGAGCTGTTTTTT.

The V gene is TRBV28, the J gene TRBJ1-3, with a weak D call TRBD1 (5 bases). Germline V gene sequence: CDR1 MDHEN, CDR2 SYDVKM. The CDR3 is 16 amino acids. V gave up 3 bases and J gave up 0 bases, with 12 bases separating them. CDR3 in amino acids: CASSLPRASSGNTIYF. CDR3 bases: TGTGCCAGCAGTTTGCCCAGGGCAAGCTCTGGAAACACCATATATTTT. The full variable domain, its missing parts supplied by reference TRBV28 and TRBJ1-3, is DVKVTQSSRYLVKRTGEKVFLECVQDMDHENMFWYRQDPGLGLRLIYFSYDVKMKEKGDIPEGYSVSREKKERFSLILESASTNQTSMYLCASSLPRASSGNTIYFGEGSWLTVV.

This clone was observed a few times. The gene calls are TRBV2 and TRBJ2-7; TRBD1 matches at 11 bases. The CDR3 has 13 amino acids. Germline V CDR1 and CDR2: SNHLY, FYNNEI. With V trimmed by 6 bases and J by 6 bases, 4 bases remained unmatched. The CDR3 protein is CASSGQGASEQYF. CDR3 DNA: TGTGCCAGCAGCGGACAGGGGGCGAGCGAGCAGTACTTC.

The chain employs TRBV29-1 and TRBJ2-3, with D maybe TRBD2 (5 bases). The CDR3 extends over 11 amino acids. CDR1 and CDR2 (germline): SQVTM, ANQGSEA. Deletions cut 7 bases from V and 11 bases from J, with 16 bases between. The CDR3 sequence is CSAPSGGGQYF. The DNA of the CDR3 is TGCAGCGCCCCGTCAGGAGGCGGGCAGTATTTT.

V is TRBV19 and J is TRBJ2-3; 9 bases align to TRBD2. Germline CDR1 reads LNHDA; CDR2 reads SQIVND (reference sequence). V dropped 6 bases and J dropped 3; count of bases not matched to a gene: 13. CDR3 length equals 17 residues. The CDR3 coding sequence is TGTGCCAGTAGCCCGCGGGGGCTAGCGGGAAGGACAGATACGCAGTATTTT. Translating it yields CASSPRGLAGRTDTQYF.

This rearrangement joins TRBV6-5 to TRBJ2-5; 9 nucleotides agree with TRBD1. Judging by the DNA end, TRBJ2-7 fits better; the J call may be wrong. Germline V CDR1 and CDR2: MNHEY, SVGAGI. The CDR3 consists of 13 residues. The CDR3 sequence is CASRLQGAHEQYF. CDR3 nucleotide sequence: TGTGCCAGCAGACTACAGGGGGCCCACGAGCAGTACTTC.

This chain connects TRBV28 to TRBJ1-1; D call uncertain. V dropped 2 bases and J dropped 5 bases, with 3 bases sitting between them. The CDR3 loop spans 11 amino acids. Germline V gives CDR1 MDHEN, CDR2 SYDVKM. The CDR3 sequence: CASSLTTEAFF. CDR3 bases: TGTGCCAGCAGTTTAACTACTGAAGCTTTCTTT.

The chain carries TRBV9 and TRBJ1-2, with TRBD1 matching 7 bases. With 4 bases clipped from V and 8 bases from J, the junction kept 11 bases outside the gene matches. The CDR3 has 14 residues. Looked up from germline, CDR1 is SGDLS and CDR2 is YYNGEE. As DNA, the CDR3 is TGTGCCAGCAGCACGCAGGGGGGAGTCGAGGGCTACACCTTC. Protein product: CASSTQGGVEGYTF.

The J gene is TRBJ1-5, the V gene TRBV27; a possible D gene is TRBD1 (6 bases). The germline V gene has CDR1 MNHEY and CDR2 SMNVEV (reference sequence). This CDR3 region has 19 residues. V was pared by 3 bases and J by 2 bases, with 23 bases between. This chain's CDR3 is CASSFRYRAGEGGNQPQHF. The DNA of the CDR3 is TGTGCCAGCAGTTTTCGATATCGGGCAGGGGAAGGCGGCAATCAGCCCCAGCATTTT.

V is TRBV28 and J is TRBJ2-7, with a possible D match to TRBD1 (6 bases). The V end lost 10 bases, the J end lost 3 bases, and 16 bases lay between the germline ends. The CDR3 has 13 residues. Germline V CDR1 and CDR2: MDHEN, SYDVKM. CDR3 nucleotide sequence: TGTGCCACTCAGATCGACAGGATCTACGAGCAGTACTTC. Translation: CATQIDRIYEQYF.

This rearrangement joins TRBV7-2 to TRBJ1-6; 9 nucleotides align to TRBD1. From germline, CDR1 is SGHTA and CDR2 FQGNSA. The CDR3 extends over 14 amino acids. The V gene end was trimmed by 5 bases and the J gene end by 8 bases; junction bases not matched to a gene: 4. The CDR3 spells CASSQGQGHSPLHF. CDR3 DNA sequence: TGTGCCAGCAGCCAGGGACAGGGACATTCACCCCTCCACTTT.

This clone has a single count. V is TRBV29-1 and J is TRBJ2-5, with 9 bases identical to TRBD2. J lost 7 bases, V lost 3 bases, and 6 bases had no gene match. Germline V CDR1 and CDR2: SQVTM, ANQGSEA. CDR3 length: 13 residues. The CDR3 here is CSVDVAGGGTQYF. CDR3 DNA: TGCAGCGTTGATGTCGCGGGAGGGGGGACCCAGTACTTC. The full variable domain, its missing parts supplied by reference TRBV29-1 and TRBJ2-5, is SAVISQKPSRDICQRGTSLTIQCQVDSQVTMMFWYRQQPGQSLTLIATANQGSEATYESGFVIDKFPISRPNLTFSTLTVSNMSPEDSSIYLCSVDVAGGGTQYFGPGTRLLVL.